This T cell receptor (beta chain) derives from a study of blood T cell repertoires in COVID-19. Study details: Samples of COVID-19 (acute and convalescent) were obtained from the United States, Italy and Spain.

Original analysis: Amplification of reference gene primers provided the estimated nucleated cell counts. The protocol was immunoSEQ multiplex PCR, while the TCRdb copy is restricted to in-frame clones and leaves out a portion. The V and J calls and clone size are taken from that table; D and trimming were inferred from the DNA. The sample lists some 460,000 clones, around nine tenths occurring once. Participants were aged about 18 to 100 years from around 24 US areas. Cohort placement rested on clinical history that participants reported themselves. With 6 bases removed from V and 3 bases from J, the gap between germline ends came to 12 bases. CDR3 length: 12 residues. Germline loops: CDR1 SQVTM, CDR2 ANQGSEA.

Sequencing was done on a sample of PBMCs or T cells enriched from blood (not recorded which). The receptor was isolated from a woman aged 18-29 years with acute COVID-19. The chain carries TRBV29-1 and TRBJ2-7; perhaps TRBD2 as D (6 bases). CDR3 DNA: TGCAGCGTCGAGGCGGGATACTACGAGCAGTACTTC. Translating gives CSVEAGYYEQYF.